These 32 T cell receptor beta chains were all obtained from the same sample, sequenced in a study of sequential checkpoint blockade in melanoma. Data came from immunoSEQ multiplex PCR; TCRdb stores just in-frame clones and leaves some out. The sample has about 10,000 clones, 76% seen once; the top ten hold 50%. Treatment here: randomized to nivolumab then ipilimumab (arm A) or the reverse (arm B). The material sequenced was CD8+ T cells sorted from blood (inferred from file names), taken from a patient given nivolumab and ipilimumab in sequence. All receptors derive from a human donor with melanoma.

This chain joins TRBV19 and TRBJ2-1, with 9 positions matching TRBD1. V lost 6 bases and J lost 2; bases outside the gene matches: 2. This CDR3 spans 14 amino acids. Per germline, CDR1 LNHDA and CDR2 SQIVND (reference sequence). CDR3 amino acids: CASRRQGAYNEQFF. The CDR3 region has the DNA TGTGCCAGTAGGAGACAGGGGGCCTACAATGAGCAGTTCTTC.

The V and J genes are TRBV9 and TRBJ1-3, with no clear D. The CDR3 is 15 residues long. Germline V lookup: CDR1 SGDLS, CDR2 YYNGEE. The V end was cut by 3 bases, the J end by 3 bases, with 13 bases between. CDR3 in amino acids: CASSATLAGGNTIYF. As DNA, the CDR3 is TGTGCCAGCAGCGCGACATTAGCGGGTGGAAACACCATATATTTT.

In this sample, this clone turned up a few times. The chain joins TRBV10-2 to TRBJ2-7; 7 nucleotides match TRBD2. With 5 bases clipped from V and 2 bases from J, the junction kept 9 bases outside the gene matches. The CDR3 is 15 amino acids. Germline V gives CDR1 WSHSY, CDR2 SAAADI. In DNA, the CDR3 is TGCGCCAGCAGTACCAGCGGGACCCATCCCTACGAGCAGTACTTC. The encoded protein is CASSTSGTHPYEQYF.

The chain is built from TRBV19 and TRBJ1-5, with 7 bases fitting TRBD1. Germline V gene lookup returns CDR1 LNHDA and CDR2 SQIVND (reference sequence). The CDR3 has 14 amino acids. V shed 7 bases, J shed 6 bases, and the junction held 9 bases outside the gene matches. The CDR3 coding sequence is TGTGCCAGTACCCCCAGGGGGTACGGTCAGCCCCAGCATTTT. The encoded protein is CASTPRGYGQPQHF.

This rearrangement joins TRBV27 to TRBJ2-2, with TRBD1 as a possible D gene (5 bases). Germline V lookup: CDR1 MNHEY, CDR2 SMNVEV (reference sequence). Deletions cut 3 bases from V and 3 bases from J, with 8 bases between. The CDR3 has 14 amino acids. The CDR3: CASSFGQDTGELFF. The CDR3 nucleotides read TGTGCCAGCAGTTTCGGACAAGACACCGGGGAGCTGTTTTTT.

This clone was recorded once. The rearrangement uses TRBV7-8 and TRBJ2-7, with D maybe TRBD2 (5 bases). V was shortened by 5 bases and J by 3 bases, with 14 bases between the two germline ends. The CDR3 sequence is 14 residues long. Germline loops: CDR1 SGHVS, CDR2 FQNEAQ. Written as DNA, the CDR3 is TGTGCCAGCAGCCCGACTAAGGAGGTCTACGAGCAGTACTTC. This gives the protein CASSPTKEVYEQYF.

This clone was counted a few times. The CDR3 sequence is CASSYNSYEQYF. In nucleotides, the CDR3 is TGTGCCAGCAGCTACAACTCCTACGAGCAGTACTTC. This chain uses TRBV7-9 with TRBJ2-7; D is unclear. Germline V lookup: CDR1 SEHNR, CDR2 FQNEAQ (reference sequence). Trimming removed 4 bases at V and 0 bases at J, with 4 bases between. This CDR3 spans 12 amino acids.

V usage is TRBV6-5 and J usage is TRBJ1-2, with TRBD1 identical over 12 bases. The J segment lost 8 bases and the V segment lost 4 bases, leaving 5 bases of the junction unmatched. CDR3 length: 14 amino acids. Germline V gene data show CDR1 as MNHEY and CDR2 as SVGAGI. The CDR3 region is CASSSGTGGLGYTF. In DNA form, the CDR3 reads TGTGCCAGCAGTTCCGGGACAGGGGGCTTAGGCTACACCTTC.

This chain connects TRBV5-1 to TRBJ2-7, with D hard to call. Germline-derived CDR1 and CDR2 are SGHRS and YFSETQ. CDR3 length: 15 amino acids. V lost 0 bases to trimming and J lost 3 bases, with 13 bases between them. The chain's CDR3 is CASSLAGSSFYEQYF. The CDR3 coding sequence is TGCGCCAGCAGCTTGGCCGGCTCTAGTTTCTACGAGCAGTACTTC.

This clone has only a few counts. The chain carries TRBV15 and TRBJ1-1; 9 bases align to TRBD1. CDR3 length equals 12 residues. The germline V gene has CDR1 LNHNV and CDR2 YYDKDF (reference sequence). V shed 8 bases and J 8 bases; nucleotides not matched to a gene: 6. CDR3 sequence (DNA): TGTGCCACCCGACAGGGGGTCAACGAAGCTTTCTTT. Translating gives CATRQGVNEAFF.

This clone rates as large. V gene TRBV19 combines with J gene TRBJ1-5, with D perhaps TRBD1 (5 bases). CDR1 LNHDA and CDR2 SQIVND come from the germline V gene (reference sequence). The CDR3 has 14 residues. The V end lost 3 bases, the J end lost 7 bases, and 13 bases lay between the germline ends. In DNA form, the CDR3 reads TGTGCCAGTAGTATGAAGGGGTTGTGGCAGCCCCAGCATTTT. The encoded protein is CASSMKGLWQPQHF.

This sequence joins TRBV9 and TRBJ1-1; D is possibly TRBD1 (5 bases). Germline V CDR1 and CDR2: SGDLS, YYNGEE. The CDR3 length is 14 residues. The germline V and J ends were trimmed by 4 bases and 6 bases, with 16 bases remaining between them. The CDR3 protein is CASSPPQGSAEAFF. CDR3 coding DNA: TGTGCCAGCAGCCCACCCCAGGGTTCTGCTGAAGCTTTCTTT.

V gene TRBV9 combines with J gene TRBJ2-7, with 9 nucleotides matching TRBD2. V lost 3 bases and J lost 6; bases outside the gene matches: 7. The CDR3 spans 14 residues. Germline V gene data show CDR1 as SGDLS and CDR2 as YYNGEE. The CDR3 reads CASSASGGIGEQYF. In DNA form, the CDR3 reads TGTGCCAGCAGCGCCAGCGGGGGGATAGGCGAGCAGTACTTC. The full variable domain, with the rest looked up from reference TRBV9 and TRBJ2-7, is DSGVTQTPKHLITATGQRVTLRCSPRSGDLSVYWYQQSLDQGLQFLIQYYNGEERAKGNILERFSAQQFPDLHSELNLSSLELGDSALYFCASSASGGIGEQYFGPGTRLTVT.

The J gene is TRBJ2-7, the V gene TRBV19; no clear D. Trimming pared 3 bases from V and 2 bases from J, leaving 8 bases between. CDR3 length: 13 amino acids. Germline V gene data show CDR1 as LNHDA and CDR2 as SQIVND (reference sequence). CDR3 sequence reads: CASSIGPAYEQYF. The CDR3 nucleotides read TGTGCCAGTAGTATCGGTCCTGCCTACGAGCAGTACTTC.

A remark on this clone: Germline and junction disagree at one end, which may indicate a read error. The rearrangement links TRBV7-8 to TRBJ2-4, with a tentative D call TRBD1 (6 bases). CDR3 length equals 15 residues. Germline V gives CDR1 SGHVS, CDR2 FQNEAQ. This chain's CDR3 is CASCLDSFVKNIQYF. The CDR3 DNA sequence: TGTGCCAGCTGCTTGGACAGTTTTGTCAAAAACATTCAGTACTTC.

For this clone: The same CDR3 arises from other DNA sequences in this sample as well. CDR3 sequence reads: CASTLSGGDIYEQYF. The CDR3 DNA follows: TGTGCCAGCACCCTTAGCGGGGGGGATATTTACGAGCAGTACTTC. The rearrangement joins TRBV7-2 to TRBJ2-7, with 11 bases fitting TRBD2. The CDR3 has 15 residues. The V gene's germline CDR1 is SGHTA and CDR2 FQGNSA. After removal of 7 bases from V and 4 bases from J, the junction contained 9 bases not matched to a gene.

The J gene is TRBJ2-7, the V gene TRBV11-2; the D gene is possibly TRBD2 (6 bases). Trimming took 1 base from V and 2 from J, leaving 9 bases between them. Germline-derived CDR1 and CDR2 are SGHAT and FQNNGV. There are 14 residues in the CDR3. Here the CDR3 reads CASSLGGVTYEQYF. The CDR3 nucleotides read TGTGCCAGCAGCTTAGGGGGGGTGACCTACGAGCAGTACTTC.

This CDR3 is CASRETGRDEKLFF. CDR3 bases: TGTGCCAGCAGAGAGACAGGGCGGGATGAAAAACTGTTTTTT. V and J are TRBV6-1 and TRBJ1-4, with TRBD1 matching 7 bases. Germline V gene data show CDR1 as MNHNS and CDR2 as SASEGT. The CDR3 contains 14 residues. Trimming removed 6 bases from V and 6 bases from J; junction bases left unmatched: 7.

The rearrangement links TRBV6-4 to TRBJ1-5, with D possibly being TRBD1 (6 bases). Germline lookup yields CDR1 MRHNA and CDR2 SNTAGT. CDR3 length equals 16 residues. The V end was cut by 2 bases, the J end by 0 bases, with 11 bases between. In DNA, the CDR3 is TGTGCCAGCAGTGACAGTAGGGACATTAGCAATCAGCCCCAGCATTTT. Its protein is CASSDSRDISNQPQHF.

The V and J genes are TRBV19 and TRBJ1-5; D is uncertain. The CDR3 has 14 amino acids. Trimming pared 5 bases from V and 0 bases from J, leaving 8 bases between. Germline CDR1 is LNHDA and CDR2 is SQIVND (reference sequence). The CDR3 DNA follows: TGTGCCAGTAGTGCCAGACTTAGCAATCAGCCCCAGCATTTT. Residues: CASSARLSNQPQHF.

This sequence joins TRBV19 and TRBJ1-2; the match to TRBD1 covers 7 bases. The CDR3 loop spans 14 amino acids. Unmatched junction bases numbered 6, after V lost 7 bases and J lost 1 base. Germline-derived CDR1 and CDR2 are LNHDA and SQIVND (reference sequence). CDR3 loop: CASKGTEFNYGYTF. Here the CDR3 DNA reads TGTGCCAGTAAAGGGACAGAGTTTAACTATGGCTACACCTTC. The complete variable domain, with remaining parts taken from reference TRBV19 and TRBJ1-2, reads DGGITQSPKYLFRKEGQNVTLSCEQNLNHDAMYWYRQDPGQGLRLIYYSQIVNDFQKGDIAEGYSVSREKKESFPLTVTSAQKNPTAFYLCASKGTEFNYGYTFGSGTRLTVV.

This sequence joins TRBV29-1 and TRBJ2-6; D not certain. This CDR3 is 17 amino acids long. Trimming left V 0 bases short and J 0 bases short, with 12 bases between. CDR1 and CDR2 (germline): SQVTM, ANQGSEA. The CDR3 spells CSVEDRWADSGANVLTF. The CDR3 nucleotides read TGCAGCGTTGAAGATCGTTGGGCTGACTCTGGGGCCAACGTCCTGACTTTC.

The V call is TRBV19, the J call TRBJ2-7, with a tentative D call TRBD2 (5 bases). There are 14 residues in the CDR3. Trimming stripped 3 bases from V and 2 bases from J, with 11 bases between. Germline CDR1 is LNHDA and CDR2 is SQIVND (reference sequence). This CDR3 reads CASSMQRTPYEQYF. The CDR3 DNA reads TGTGCCAGTAGTATGCAGCGGACTCCCTACGAGCAGTACTTC. The full variable domain, in which reference TRBV19 and TRBJ2-7 provide the parts outside the CDR3, is DGGITQSPKYLFRKEGQNVTLSCEQNLNHDAMYWYRQDPGQGLRLIYYSQIVNDFQKGDIAEGYSVSREKKESFPLTVTSAQKNPTAFYLCASSMQRTPYEQYFGPGTRLTVT.

This chain links TRBV5-8 with TRBJ2-7; 7 bases align to TRBD1. Trimming took 4 bases from V and 6 from J; bases not matched to a gene: 10. Germline CDR1 and CDR2: SGHTS and YDEGEE. This CDR3 contains 14 residues. As DNA, the CDR3 is TGTGCCAGCAGCCCCAACCCTACAGGGGTCGAGCAGTACTTC. Translated, it gives CASSPNPTGVEQYF.

The chain employs TRBV5-8 and TRBJ2-2, with a weak D call TRBD1 (6 bases). Germline V gene sequence: CDR1 SGHTS, CDR2 YDEGEE. V lost 3 bases, J lost 4 bases, and 19 bases lay in between. The CDR3 contains 17 residues. CDR3 amino acids: CASSSRDGTLFTGELFF. The CDR3 DNA reads as TGTGCCAGCAGCTCCCGGGATGGGACATTATTCACCGGGGAGCTGTTTTTT.

The CDR3 is CASSSSPSSGNTIYF. The CDR3 DNA reads TGTGCCAGCAGTTCTTCTCCGAGCTCTGGAAACACCATATATTTT. The chain links TRBV6-5 to TRBJ1-3; D is undetermined. Between the trimmed V and J ends, which lost 4 bases and 0 bases, there was a span of 10 bases. Germline V gene lookup returns CDR1 MNHEY and CDR2 SVGAGI. The CDR3 is made up of 15 amino acids.

This clone has a handful of counts. J is TRBJ2-7 and V is TRBV10-3; 9 bases agree with TRBD1. CDR3 length: 18 residues. CDR1 is ENHRY, CDR2 SYGVKD, per germline. The junction had 19 bases not matched to a gene; V was cut back by 6 bases and J by 4 bases. Here the CDR3 reads CAIRDYTGTGSKNYEQYF. CDR3 in DNA: TGTGCCATCAGGGACTATACCGGGACAGGGTCTAAAAATTACGAGCAGTACTTC.

The chain couples TRBV13 to TRBJ1-1; D possibly corresponds to TRBD1 (6 bases). CDR3 length: 14 amino acids. V shed 1 base and J shed 3 bases, with 9 bases lying between them. CDR1 and CDR2 (germline): PRHDT, FYEKMQ (reference sequence). CDR3 loop: CASSLDRADTEAFF. The CDR3, as DNA: TGTGCCAGCAGCTTAGACAGGGCGGACACTGAAGCTTTCTTT.

By its share, this clone is medium-sized (0.01 to 0.1%). The genes are TRBV4-2 and TRBJ1-6; TRBD1 aligns across 7 bases. CDR3 length: 15 amino acids. CDR1 and CDR2 (germline): LGHNA, YNFKEQ. V was clipped by 0 bases and J by 11 bases; unmatched bases: 7. The DNA for the CDR3 is TGTGCCAGCAGCCAAGATGAGACAGGGTGGGCACCCCTCCACTTT. As protein: CASSQDETGWAPLHF.

The V and J genes are TRBV5-1 and TRBJ2-7, with TRBD2 matching 7 bases. CDR1 SGHRS and CDR2 YFSETQ come from the germline V gene. V dropped 0 bases and J dropped 6; count of bases not matched to a gene: 6. The CDR3 runs to 14 residues. The CDR3 nucleotides read TGCGCCAGCAGCTTGGTAGCGGGTTTCGGCGAGCAGTACTTC. Translation: CASSLVAGFGEQYF.

CDR3 protein: CASSPSRTGVNGYTF. The CDR3 DNA follows: TGTGCCAGCAGTCCCTCGAGGACAGGGGTCAATGGCTACACCTTC. The rearrangement joins TRBV6-6 to TRBJ1-2, with 9 bases identical to TRBD1. The CDR3 is made up of 15 amino acids. Germline V lookup: CDR1 MNHNY, CDR2 SVGAGI (reference sequence). V lost 5 bases and J lost 6; bases outside the gene matches: 10.

This chain connects TRBV7-7 to TRBJ1-6; 8 bases match TRBD1. Germline V gene sequence: CDR1 SSHAT, CDR2 FNYEAQ (reference sequence). After removal of 4 bases from V and 6 bases from J, the junction contained 11 bases not matched to a gene. This CDR3 has 17 residues. Written as DNA, the CDR3 is TGTGCCAGCAGCTCAATGGACAGGGAGGGGATTAATTCACCCCTCCACTTT. As protein: CASSSMDREGINSPLHF.